This is a list of T cell receptor beta chains from one sample in a study of T cell repertoires in cytomegalovirus infection. One entry per CDR3 protein results from TCRdb running MiXCR on the reads. This table holds around 100,000 distinct CDR3 sequences, 30% found once. These TCRs' antigens remain unknown. The specimen was CD8+ T cells from cultured PBMCs, collected from culture after CMV antigen stimulation. All receptors come from a human donor in good health (CMV status not recorded). Some clones in this sample may be carry-over from other donors' samples. The CDR3 runs from the conserved cysteine through the conserved F or W. A D gene is named only where the DNA matches it firmly. Where a row states a size, it is once, few, many or the class of an expanded clone; other rows omit it.

v_gene	abundance	d_gene	j_gene	CDR3nt	CDR3aa
TRBV6-2/TRBV6-3	-	TRBD1	TRBJ2-6	TGTGCCAGCACCTTACTCGAGAGGACAGGGGGCTCTGGGGCCAACGTCCTGACTTTC	CASTLLERTGGSGANVLTF
TRBV15	many	-	TRBJ1-2	TGTGCCACCTCGACAAACAACTATGGCTACACCTTC	CATSTNNYGYTF
TRBV6-6	-	-	TRBJ1-5	TGTGCCAGCAGTTACGACAATAGCAATCAGCCCCAGCATTTT	CASSYDNSNQPQHF
TRBV6-2/TRBV6-3	-	-	TRBJ1-1	TGTGCCAGCTTGGGCCTTACTGAAGCTTTCTTT	CASLGLTEAFF
TRBV7-2	few	-	TRBJ2-7	TGTGCCAGCAGCTTAAAGTTAGAGGGACCTAGCTCCTACGAGCAGTACTTC	CASSLKLEGPSSYEQYF
TRBV7-9	-	-	TRBJ1-2	TGTGCCAGCAGCTCTATTATCGCAGGGGACCCTAACTATGGCTACACCTTC	CASSSIIAGDPNYGYTF
TRBV12-3/TRBV12-4	-	TRBD1	TRBJ1-5	TGTGCCAGCAGTTTAGCATACAGGGGAAGCAATCAGCCCCAGCATTTT	CASSLAYRGSNQPQHF
TRBV18	few	-	TRBJ2-6	TGTGCCAGCTCACCAAAAAGAGGGCAGTACTCTGGGGCCAACGTCCTGACTTTC	CASSPKRGQYSGANVLTF
TRBV11-2	-	-	TRBJ1-6	TGTGCCAGCAGCCCCCAAGGGGCTCCCAGTTCACCCCTCCACTTT	CASSPQGAPSSPLHF
TRBV7-6	-	TRBD2	TRBJ2-1	TGTGCCAGCAGCTTAGCACCGGGACTAGCGGGCTCCTACAATGAGCAGTTCTTC	CASSLAPGLAGSYNEQFF
TRBV4-1	many	TRBD2	TRBJ2-1	TGCGCCAGCAGCCACACTAGCGGGGGGGCCAATGAGCAGTTCTTC	CASSHTSGGANEQFF
TRBV27	-	-	TRBJ2-2	TGTGCCAGCAGTATAACAGGGTCCACCGGGGAGCTGTTTTTT	CASSITGSTGELFF
TRBV12-3/TRBV12-4	many	-	TRBJ2-3	TGTGCCAGCAGTTTAGACAGTACCACAGATACGCAGTATTTT	CASSLDSTTDTQYF
TRBV7-9	-	TRBD1	TRBJ1-1	TGTGCCACCACCTTGACCGGGACAGGGACAATGAACACTGAAGCTTTCTTT	CATTLTGTGTMNTEAFF
TRBV4-1	-	-	TRBJ2-7	TGCGCCAGCAGCCAAAGGTCGACAGGATTCTACGAGCAGTACTTC	CASSQRSTGFYEQYF
TRBV6-6	few	-	TRBJ2-4	TGTGCCAGCAGTTACCCAGGGACTCAAGCCAAAAACATTCAGTACTTC	CASSYPGTQAKNIQYF
TRBV29-1	few	TRBD1	TRBJ2-6	TGCAGCGGAACGCCGGGACAGCACCCTGGGGCCAACGTCCTGACTTTC	CSGTPGQHPGANVLTF
TRBV5-6	-	TRBD2	TRBJ2-3	TGTGCCAGCAGCTGGAGGGCCCGGGGGAGCGGGAAGGGGTCGGATACGCAGTATTTT	CASSWRARGSGKGSDTQYF
TRBV7-9	many	-	TRBJ1-4	TGTGCCAGCAGCGCCTCCACAGGCTCACTCGGAAGAGAAAAACTGTTTTTT	CASSASTGSLGREKLFF
TRBV6-2/TRBV6-3	-	TRBD2	TRBJ2-1	TGTGCCAGCCAGACGGGGGGGCGCTACAATGAGCAGTTCTTC	CASQTGGRYNEQFF
TRBV19	-	TRBD1	TRBJ1-1	TGTGCCACCAGGACAGGTAGTGAAGCTTTCTTT	CATRTGSEAFF
TRBV14	-	TRBD2	TRBJ2-1	TGTGCCAGCAGCCAATTGAAGGGACTATACAATGAGCAGTTCTTC	CASSQLKGLYNEQFF
TRBV6-6	few	-	TRBJ2-5	TGTGCCAGCAGTTACCCAGGAGCGGAGACCCAGTACTTC	CASSYPGAETQYF
TRBV7-6	many	-	TRBJ1-1	TGTGCCAGCAGCTTAGTCCCCGGGGGGAGAAACACTGAAGCTTTCTTT	CASSLVPGGRNTEAFF
TRBV11-2	few	-	TRBJ2-7	TGTGCCAGCAGCTTAGGCGGGTTCGAGTACGAGCAGTACTTC	CASSLGGFEYEQYF
TRBV20-1	-	-	TRBJ1-6	TGCAGTGCACCATACGCCCAGGGTCCCTATAATTCACCCCTCCACTTT	CSAPYAQGPYNSPLHF
TRBV7-6	few	-	TRBJ1-1	TGTGCCAGCAGCTTATTAGGACCGACCGCTGAAGCTTTCTTT	CASSLLGPTAEAFF
TRBV6-6	-	-	TRBJ2-1	TGTGCCAGCAGTTACTCGACTATCCCATCGTACAATGAGCAGTTCTTC	CASSYSTIPSYNEQFF
TRBV7-2	-	TRBD2	TRBJ2-4	TGTGCCAGCAGCGAGCGTCTAGCGGGGGACTTAGCCAAAAACATTCAGTACTTC	CASSERLAGDLAKNIQYF
TRBV20-1	-	-	TRBJ1-5	TGCAGTGCTAGAGTGAGGTCCTATAGCAATCAGCCCCAGCATTTT	CSARVRSYSNQPQHF
TRBV4-1	few	TRBD1	TRBJ2-5	TGCGCCAGCAGCCAGCTAGGGGACAGGACCCAAGAGACCCAGTACTTC	CASSQLGDRTQETQYF
TRBV24-1	-	-	TRBJ1-1	TGTGCCACCAGTGAGGGGGTTGAAGCTTTCTTT	CATSEGVEAFF
TRBV5-6	-	-	TRBJ1-1	TGTGCCAGCAGCTTCAGGGAAAGTGCTTTCTTT	CASSFRESAFF
TRBV7-9	few	-	TRBJ1-5	TGTGCCAGCAGCCCGTTATTCGTCAATCAGCCCCAGCATTTT	CASSPLFVNQPQHF
TRBV6-2/TRBV6-3	-	TRBD1	TRBJ1-2	TGTGCCAGCAGGGGGACAGAGCCTGGGCGTAACTATGGCTACACCTTC	CASRGTEPGRNYGYTF
TRBV27	-	TRBD1	TRBJ2-3	TGTGCCGGCAGTTTACGTCCTAAGCCTAGGGGGCTGACAGATACACAGTATTTT	CAGSLRPKPRGLTDTQYF
TRBV2	-	-	TRBJ1-2	TGTGCCAGCCTAGGGGGGGCTAACTATGGCTACACCTTC	CASLGGANYGYTF
TRBV19	-	TRBD1	TRBJ2-1	TGTGCCAGCGGCTACGTCGAAACTACAGGGGGATACAATGAGCAGTTCTTC	CASGYVETTGGYNEQFF
TRBV7-2	few	-	TRBJ1-1	TGTGCCAGCAGCTTTAGGCTTGAAGCTTTCTTT	CASSFRLEAFF
TRBV7-6	-	-	TRBJ2-1	-	CVSSLVGGGAFF
TRBV6-2/TRBV6-3	few	TRBD2	TRBJ2-1	TGTGCCAGCAGCCCGGGACTAGTCGATGAGCAGTTCTTC	CASSPGLVDEQFF
TRBV4-1	few	-	TRBJ1-1	TGCGCCAGCAGCCAAGTATCGATCCTGAGCTCTCTAAACACTGAAGCTTTCTTT	CASSQVSILSSLNTEAFF
TRBV19	few	-	TRBJ2-7	TGTGCCAGTAGTGTCCGGGATGAACTCGACGAGCAGTACTTC	CASSVRDELDEQYF
TRBV5-5	-	-	TRBJ2-5	TGTGCCAGCAGCTACGCCACAGGGCCGAGGGAGACCCAGTACTTC	CASSYATGPRETQYF
TRBV7-2	few	-	TRBJ1-3	TGTGCCAGCAGCGTGGATGGAGGCAAAAACACCATATATTTT	CASSVDGGKNTIYF
TRBV7-2	many	-	TRBJ2-1	TGTGCCAGCAGCTTAACCGGTTTGGAGCAGTTCTTC	CASSLTGLEQFF
TRBV19	-	-	TRBJ1-1	TGTGCCAGTAGTGTTGCCGGGACAAAAAACGGTTTTGAAGCTTTCTTT	CASSVAGTKNGFEAFF
TRBV4-3	-	TRBD1	TRBJ1-5	TGCGCCAGCAGCCCCGGGACAGGGATCAATCAGCCCCAGCATTTT	CASSPGTGINQPQHF
TRBV12-3/TRBV12-4	-	TRBD1	TRBJ2-7	TGTGCCAGCAGCCGTTATCCGGGACAGGGGTTCGGGGGCGGTCACGAGCAGTACTTC	CASSRYPGQGFGGGHEQYF
TRBV7-9	-	-	TRBJ1-2	TGTGCCAGCAGCCGAAGCCTATTTGAGGGGAGCGTGAGTGGCTACACCTTC	CASSRSLFEGSVSGYTF
TRBV24-1	few	-	TRBJ1-1	TGTGCCACCAGAAGGTCAATGAACACTGAAGCTTTCTTT	CATRRSMNTEAFF
TRBV2	once	-	TRBJ2-5	TGTGCCAGCAGTAACGGACAGTTAGAGACCCAGTACTTC	CASSNGQLETQYF
TRBV6-1	-	-	TRBJ2-4	TGTGCCAGCAGTGAACCTTTTTGGGACACTCACTTC	CASSEPFWDTHF
TRBV7-2	-	-	TRBJ2-2	TGTGCCAGCAGCTTAGACGAGGGGTTTGCCGGGGAGCTGTTTTTT	CASSLDEGFAGELFF
TRBV7-4	-	TRBD1	TRBJ2-7	TGTGCCAGCAGCCCCGGGACAGGGAGTCTCTCCTACGAGCAGTACTTC	CASSPGTGSLSYEQYF
TRBV6-1	few	-	TRBJ1-3	TGTGCCAGCAGTGAATGGTCCCTACAGGACTCTGGAAACACCATATATTTT	CASSEWSLQDSGNTIYF
TRBV4-3	-	-	TRBJ1-4	TGCGCCAGCAGCCAAGATGAAGAGACAGCGGCAACTAATGAAAAACTGTTTTTT	CASSQDEETAATNEKLFF
TRBV20-1	-	-	TRBJ2-4	TGCAGTGCCATAGGGACTGCCCTAGCCAAAAACATTCAGTACTTC	CSAIGTALAKNIQYF
TRBV7-8	few	-	TRBJ2-5	TGTGCCAGCAGCTTACAGGGTGCTGAGACCCAGTACTTC	CASSLQGAETQYF